This record looks at one T cell receptor (beta chain) sequence and its context. Its antigen remains unidentified. Base qualities are missing; no much larger clone stands one base away. Using the immunoSEQ assay, the TCR beta locus was amplified and sequenced, producing bulk TCR Vbeta CDR3 data. Concerning the study's data processing: CDR3s were excluded if they were non-productive, were shorter than 7 amino acids, or did not start with C or end with F/W. Only specimens with at least 1000 reads were analysed, and clonotypes were defined at the amino acid level. Clonality was calculated as 1 minus Pielou's evenness. To equalize library sizes, abundance-weighted random subsampling with replacement was performed 100 times so that 95% confidence intervals could be reported. Repertoire overlap was quantified with the Morisita overlap index, and the top 40 clones per specimen were checked for overlap with the irAE. TCRdb took over this immuneACCESS table, retaining in-frame rearrangements with V and J assigned. Such tables are incomplete; in checked studies, under half of the missing clones stem from an unresolved V gene, and the remainder is unexplained. V and J calls and clone size are given by that table; D and trimming were obtained from the DNA. This sample comprises about 20,000 clones, approximately 90% of them detected only once. Jointly, the top ten make up around 1.3% of the sample.

This specimen belongs to a study of T cells in tumors and immune-related adverse events (dated by TCRdb to the early 2020s). The sample's treatment or condition label, decoded: nivolumab (PD-1 blockade) given before sampling. The DNeasy Blood and Tissue Kit was used to extract DNA from the formalin-fixed paraffin-embedded specimens. The source was lymph node tissue, collected from a patient treated with anti-PD-1 therapy. The source is a female donor with metastatic renal cell carcinoma.

The CDR3 amino acid sequence is: CASSKRDRGKTYEQYF. The DNA sequence is given as TGTGCCAGCAGCAAAAGGGACAGGGGAAAAACCTACGAGCAGTACTTC. The receptor chain draws on TRBV21-1 and TRBJ2-7; the tabulated D call, TRBD1, remains unverified against the DNA. TRBV21-1 is listed as a pseudogene. CDR3 length: 16 amino acids, cysteine to phenylalanine. Only the CDR3 region is kept as DNA, spanning 48 bases read in frame from base 1.